Each of the 5 T cell receptor beta chains below was sequenced from the same sample in a study of blood T cells in healthy people across ages. Together with a sample-barcoded 5' primer, a J-beta primer mix was included in a second PCR lasting about 6 to 12 cycles. Using its own MiXCR run on the 5' RACE reads, TCRdb lists one record per CDR3 protein. The sample includes more than 900,000 distinct CDR3 sequences, under 35% seen only once; the top ten take roughly 10%. These same records also appear under a second study, on T cells of mothers and their children.

Sequenced input: blood. These receptors came from a woman aged 40 to 49 in good health.

The chain has TRBV20-1 and TRBJ1-1; D remains unclear. Germline assignment: CDR1 DFQATT and CDR2 SNEGSKA (reference sequence). Trimming removed 6 bases from V and 5 bases from J, with 16 bases in between. The CDR3 is 13 residues long. CDR3 region: CSAHRGGWTEAFF. CDR3 in DNA: TGCAGTGCCCACCGAGGTGGTTGGACTGAAGCTTTCTTT.

Details on this clonotype: This may come from a read error, since a much larger clone is one base off. The gene calls are TRBV2 and TRBJ1-2; D is unresolved. The CDR3 contains 15 residues. The germline V gene encodes CDR1 SNHLY and CDR2 FYNNEI. CDR3 amino acids: CASSETVLTNYGCTF. The CDR3 bases are TGTGCCAGCAGTGAAACAGTACTAACTAACTATGGCTGCACCTTC.

The chain employs TRBV20-1 and TRBJ2-1; D is ambiguous. The CDR3 runs 13 residues. Germline V gene sequence: CDR1 DFQATT, CDR2 SNEGSKA (reference sequence). The germline V and J ends were trimmed by 7 bases and 0 bases, with 10 bases remaining between them. CDR3 nucleotide sequence: TGCAGTGGGGCGGTCAGCTCCTACAATGAGCAGTTCTTC. Residues: CSGAVSSYNEQFF.

As DNA, the CDR3 is TGCAGTGCCCGCCCTGACAGCAATCAGCCCCAGCATTTT. Its protein product is CSARPDSNQPQHF. This chain joins TRBV20-1 and TRBJ1-5; D remains ambiguous. The CDR3 has 13 amino acids. V dropped 6 bases and J dropped 1 base, with 10 bases sitting between them. The germline CDR1 and CDR2 sequences are DFQATT and SNEGSKA (reference sequence).

This clonotype was observed at least ten times. This sequence joins TRBV29-1 and TRBJ1-2; weak D call: TRBD1 (6 bases). This CDR3 is 14 amino acids long. Germline lookup yields CDR1 SQVTM and CDR2 ANQGSEA. Trimming left V 0 bases short and J 4 bases short, with 12 bases between. The CDR3 sequence: CSVEDDGGPYGYTF. CDR3 coding DNA: TGCAGCGTTGAAGACGACGGGGGGCCCTATGGCTACACCTTC.